Listed below are T cell receptor beta chains from one sample, sequenced in a study of cytomegalovirus exposure and HLA in healthy donors. TCRdb's table, derived via immunoSEQ multiplex PCR, lists solely in-frame clones and lacks some. Altogether roughly 170,000 clones are present, around 81% being singletons, with the ten largest covering around 2.4%. The material sequenced was PBMCs. Receptors were obtained from a woman aged 30 to 39 in good health and CMV-seronegative. Each CDR3 is given with its conserved first and last residue. The D gene is left open where the match is weak. The size entry is marked missing in some rows and otherwise reads once, few, many or a size class.

-,TRBV7-7,TRBJ2-2,-,CASSLDSGLAGELFF,TGTGCTAGCAGCTTAGATTCAGGGTTGGCCGGGGAGCTGTTTTTT
TRBD2,TRBV30,TRBJ2-1,-,CAWSVLGLAGVNEQFF,TGTGCCTGGAGTGTACTGGGGCTAGCGGGAGTTAATGAGCAGTTCTTC
-,TRBV27,TRBJ2-7,-,CASSLGQYYEQYF,TGTGCCAGCAGTTTAGGGCAGTACTACGAGCAGTACTTC
-,TRBV7-2,TRBJ2-1,-,CASSRGGLNNEQFF,TGTGCCAGCAGCCGCGGGGGCTTAAACAATGAGCAGTTCTTC
TRBD1,TRBV5-8,TRBJ2-5,-,CASSRDRVETQYF,TGTGCCAGCAGCAGGGACAGGGTAGAGACCCAGTACTTC
-,TRBV7-9,TRBJ2-7,-,CASSLLGGGSYYEQYF,TGTGCCAGCAGCTTACTTGGCGGAGGGTCTTACTACGAGCAGTACTTC
-,TRBV6-5,TRBJ1-1,-,CATEDRMNTEAFF,TGTGCCACCGAGGACAGAATGAACACTGAAGCTTTCTTT
TRBD1,TRBV4-3,TRBJ2-7,once,CASSEGTAISYEQYF,TGCGCCAGCAGCGAAGGGACAGCAATATCCTACGAGCAGTACTTC
TRBD1,TRBV28,TRBJ1-1,-,CASSPGGVTTEAFF,TGTGCCAGCAGTCCAGGGGGCGTGACCACTGAAGCTTTCTTT
-,TRBV11-3,TRBJ2-3,-,CASSWTRTDTQYF,TGTGCCAGCAGCTGGACTCGCACAGATACGCAGTATTTT
-,TRBV7-9,TRBJ2-1,-,CASSRGFTGQFF,TGTGCCAGCAGTAGGGGGTTCACTGGGCAGTTCTTC
TRBD1,TRBV6-5,TRBJ2-2,few,CASSYTTGAPTGELFF,TGTGCCAGCAGTTACACAACAGGGGCTCCCACCGGGGAGCTGTTTTTT
-,TRBV19,TRBJ1-5,-,CASSPGGGQPQHF,TGTGCCAGTAGTCCGGGGGGCGGACAGCCCCAGCATTTT
TRBD1,TRBV6-1,TRBJ1-2,-,CASSEARDRGNAYGYTF,TGTGCCAGCAGTGAAGCGCGGGACAGGGGTAATGCCTATGGCTACACCTTC
TRBD2,TRBV5-4,TRBJ2-1,-,CASSTERGAYNEQFF,TGTGCCAGCAGCACAGAGCGGGGGGCTTACAATGAGCAGTTCTTC
TRBD2,TRBV4-2,TRBJ2-3,-,CASSQEAGGDTQYF,TGTGCCAGCAGCCAAGAAGCGGGAGGCGATACGCAGTATTTT
TRBD2,TRBV7-9,TRBJ2-7,-,CASSLGLAGGRFPGEQYF,TGTGCCAGCAGCTTAGGTCTAGCGGGGGGCAGGTTTCCGGGGGAGCAGTACTTC
-,TRBV7-8,TRBJ2-3,-,CASSFGSTDTQYF,TGTGCCAGCAGCTTCGGGAGCACAGATACGCAGTATTTT
-,TRBV15,TRBJ2-5,few,CATSSGGTGQETQYF,TGTGCCACCAGCAGCGGAGGGACGGGGCAAGAGACCCAGTACTTC
TRBD1,TRBV5-4,TRBJ1-4,-,CASSLGTGATNEKLFF,TGTGCCAGCAGCTTGGGGACAGGGGCAACTAATGAAAAACTGTTTTTT
-,TRBV13,TRBJ2-5,-,CASSVPGVGETQYF,TGTGCCAGCAGCGTCCCCGGGGTGGGAGAGACCCAGTACTTC
TRBD1,TRBV5-6,TRBJ2-7,-,CASSGTGTGYFDEQYF,TGTGCCAGCAGCGGAACCGGGACAGGGTATTTCGACGAGCAGTACTTC
-,TRBV6-1,TRBJ1-4,-,CASSVILREKLFF,TGTGCCAGCAGTGTCATCCTACGTGAAAAACTGTTTTTT
-,TRBV2,TRBJ1-1,-,CASSGLPGTEAFF,TGTGCCAGCTCGGGACTTCCGGGCACTGAAGCTTTCTTT
-,TRBV5-1,TRBJ2-7,once,CASSLEGDGEQYF,TGCGCCAGCAGCTTGGAGGGGGATGGCGAGCAGTACTTC
-,TRBV5-1,TRBJ2-5,-,CASSLVQGRHQETQYF,TGCGCCAGCAGCTTGGTACAGGGCCGGCACCAAGAGACCCAGTACTTC
TRBD2,TRBV7-9,TRBJ2-2,-,CASSFGLAENTGELFF,TGTGCCAGCAGCTTTGGACTAGCGGAGAACACCGGGGAGCTGTTTTTT
-,TRBV19,TRBJ2-7,-,CASSDQGYEQYF,TGTGCCAGTAGTGACCAGGGCTACGAGCAGTACTTC
TRBD1,TRBV7-8,TRBJ1-5,-,CASSIARGAGQPQHF,TGTGCCAGCAGCATTGCCAGGGGGGCGGGTCAGCCCCAGCATTTT
TRBD2,TRBV9,TRBJ2-7,-,CASNRGGGSSYEQYF,TGTGCCAGCAACCGGGGGGGCGGGAGCTCCTACGAGCAGTACTTC
TRBD2,TRBV6-5,TRBJ2-7,-,CASSYGVAGAYEQYF,TGTGCCAGCAGTTACGGGGTGGCGGGGGCCTACGAGCAGTACTTC
-,TRBV5-1,TRBJ2-2,-,CASSLSSGELFF,TGCGCCAGCAGCTTGTCGTCCGGGGAGCTGTTTTTT
TRBD1,TRBV6-5,TRBJ1-1,-,CASRRQGGTEAFF,TGTGCCAGCAGACGACAGGGGGGGACTGAAGCTTTCTTT
TRBD1,TRBV18,TRBJ2-6,-,CASSPTGTGGSGANVLTF,TGTGCCAGCTCACCTACCGGGACAGGGGGCTCTGGGGCCAACGTCCTGACTTTC
-,TRBV5-6,TRBJ1-6,-,CASSPRGSGYNSPLHF,TGTGCCAGCAGCCCGAGGGGGTCTGGCTATAATTCACCCCTCCACTTT
TRBD2,TRBV4-2,TRBJ2-1,-,CASSQVASSGPNEQFF,TGTGCCAGCAGCCAAGTGGCGTCTAGCGGTCCCAATGAGCAGTTCTTC
TRBD1,TRBV27,TRBJ1-2,once,CASSSHGTVYGYTF,TGTGCCAGCAGCTCTCACGGGACAGTCTATGGCTACACCTTC
-,TRBV10-3,TRBJ2-3,-,CATTTYPDTQYF,TGTGCCACCACCACTTATCCAGATACGCAGTATTTT
-,TRBV19,TRBJ1-2,-,CASIPTAASLYGYTF,TGTGCCAGTATACCGACAGCTGCCTCGCTTTATGGCTACACCTTC
-,TRBV29-1,TRBJ2-2,-,CSASWTESGELFF,TGCAGCGCCTCCTGGACAGAGAGCGGGGAGCTGTTTTTT
TRBD1,TRBV7-8,TRBJ1-6,-,CASSFGQGDNSPLHF,TGTGCCAGCAGCTTCGGACAGGGAGATAATTCACCCCTCCACTTT
TRBD1,TRBV9,TRBJ2-2,-,CASSVRGLGTGELLF,TGTGCCAGCAGCGTCAGGGGGCTGGGGACCGGGGAGCTGCTTTTT
-,TRBV15,TRBJ2-3,-,CATSREGVDTQYF,TGTGCCACCAGCAGAGAAGGGGTAGATACGCAGTATTTT
TRBD1,TRBV10-3,TRBJ2-1,-,CAIQAPGTGNNEQFF,TGTGCCATCCAAGCCCCCGGGACAGGTAACAATGAGCAGTTCTTC
-,TRBV30,TRBJ1-5,-,CAWSVGRNQPQHF,TGTGCCTGGAGTGTGGGCAGGAATCAGCCCCAGCATTTT
-,TRBV5-1,TRBJ2-3,-,CASSLEGLGGTDTQYF,TGCGCCAGCAGCTTGGAAGGTTTAGGGGGCACAGATACGCAGTATTTT
TRBD2,TRBV19,TRBJ2-1,-,CASSHWTSGNNEQFF,TGTGCCAGTAGTCATTGGACTAGCGGCAACAATGAGCAGTTCTTC
-,TRBV28,TRBJ1-5,-,CASSALVPQHF,TGTGCCAGCAGTGCCCTAGTGCCCCAGCATTTT
TRBD1,TRBV7-9,TRBJ1-4,-,CSSSLQGADNEKLFF,TGTTCCAGCAGCTTACAGGGGGCAGATAATGAAAAACTGTTTTTT
-,TRBV25-1,TRBJ1-5,-,CASLRGAGCNQPQHF,TGTGCCAGCCTTCGGGGGGCGGGGTGCAATCAGCCCCAGCATTTT
TRBD2,TRBV27,TRBJ2-4,-,CASSPDPRTSTQYF,TGTGCCAGCAGTCCCGACCCCCGGACTAGCACCCAGTACTTC
-,TRBV28,TRBJ2-6,-,CASSFSVGGGGSGANVLTF,TGTGCCAGCAGTTTTAGTGTGGGGGGAGGCGGGTCTGGGGCCAACGTCCTGACTTTC